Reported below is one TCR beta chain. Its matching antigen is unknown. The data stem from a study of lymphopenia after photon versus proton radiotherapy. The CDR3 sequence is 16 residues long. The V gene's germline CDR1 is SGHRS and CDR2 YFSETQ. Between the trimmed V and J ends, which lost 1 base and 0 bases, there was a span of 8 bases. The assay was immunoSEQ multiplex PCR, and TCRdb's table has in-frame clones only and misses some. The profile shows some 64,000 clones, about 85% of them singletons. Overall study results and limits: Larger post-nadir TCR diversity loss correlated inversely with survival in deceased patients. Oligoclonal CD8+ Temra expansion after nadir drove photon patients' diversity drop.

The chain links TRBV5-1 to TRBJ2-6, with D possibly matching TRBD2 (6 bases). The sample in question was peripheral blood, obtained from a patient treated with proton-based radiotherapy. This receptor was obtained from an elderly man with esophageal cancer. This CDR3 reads CASSLLGGSGANVLTF. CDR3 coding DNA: TGCGCCAGCAGCTTGTTGGGGGGCTCTGGGGCCAACGTCCTGACTTTC.